This is a list of T cell receptor beta chains from one sample in a study of cytomegalovirus exposure and HLA in healthy donors. Clones were read by immunoSEQ multiplex PCR, and TCRdb kept only the in-frame ones, dropping some. The data contain 130,000 or so clones, 77% of them seen just once; the ten biggest clones take up about 4.3%. Sequencing was carried out using PBMCs. Receptors were obtained from a male donor in good health and CMV-seropositive. The CDR3 runs from the conserved cysteine through the conserved F or W. The D gene is left open where the match is weak. Size tells how often a clone was seen (once, few, many) or the class of an expanded clone, and some rows leave it out.

cdr3_nt cdr3_aa clone_size d_call j_call v_call
TGCGCCAGCAGCCCCTTTGAGGGGGCGAGTACTGAAGCTTTCTTT CASSPFEGASTEAFF - TRBD1 TRBJ1-1 TRBV5-1
TGTGCCAGCAGCCTACAGGGGGCCACTGAAGCTTTCTTT CASSLQGATEAFF once TRBD1 TRBJ1-1 TRBV27
TGTGCCAGCAGCACCCCCCTGGGGACAGCTACCAATGAAAAACTGTTTTTT CASSTPLGTATNEKLFF - - TRBJ1-4 TRBV21-1
TGTGCCAGCAGTCCACAGGGGGCAGTTGGCACAGATACGCAGTATTTT CASSPQGAVGTDTQYF - TRBD1 TRBJ2-3 TRBV6-6
TGTGCCACCCAGGACAGGGCGTATAGCAATCAGCCCCAGCATTTT CATQDRAYSNQPQHF - TRBD1 TRBJ1-5 TRBV28
TGTGCCAGCAGTTTATCTGCGGGAGTCCTTATATACGAGCAGTACTTC CASSLSAGVLIYEQYF - TRBD2 TRBJ2-7 TRBV27
TGTGCCAGCGGACGGACAGGGGGTAATCAGCCCCAGCATTTT CASGRTGGNQPQHF - TRBD1 TRBJ1-5 TRBV6-5
TGTGCCAGCAGCCTCGGGACAGGGGTTAGAAACACCATATATTTT CASSLGTGVRNTIYF - TRBD1 TRBJ1-3 TRBV5-4
TGTGCCAGCAGCTTAAGAGGTTACACAGATACGCAGTATTTT CASSLRGYTDTQYF - - TRBJ2-3 TRBV7-3
TGTGCCAGCAGCGTAGGGCCCCCCGGGGAGCTGTTTTTT CASSVGPPGELFF - - TRBJ2-2 TRBV9
TGCGCCAGCGGGTCCGACGGGGTGTACGAGCAGTACTTC CASGSDGVYEQYF once - TRBJ2-7 TRBV5-1
TGTGCCAGCAGCTTAGTAGGGGCCTCAACTAATGAAAAACTGTTTTTT CASSLVGASTNEKLFF - - TRBJ1-4 TRBV11-2
TGTGCCAGCAGTGCCGAGGGACAGGGAAACACCATATATTTT CASSAEGQGNTIYF once TRBD1 TRBJ1-3 TRBV2
TGTGCCAGTAGTATAATAGCGGGCCCTAACAATGAGCAGTTCTTC CASSIIAGPNNEQFF - TRBD2 TRBJ2-1 TRBV19
TGCGCCAGCAGCTTGGCCCAGGGACTGGTTAACGTCCTGACTTTC CASSLAQGLVNVLTF - - TRBJ2-6 TRBV5-1
TGTGCCAGCAGTGACCGGACTACCCAAGAGACCCAGTACTTC CASSDRTTQETQYF once - TRBJ2-5 TRBV2
TGTGCCAGCAGTCCCGGAGTAGATACGCAGTATTTT CASSPGVDTQYF - - TRBJ2-3 TRBV6-6
TGTGCCAGCACATTCCCAGGGCTTGGCTACACCTTC CASTFPGLGYTF - - TRBJ1-2 TRBV6-5
TGTGCCAGCTCACTCCGGACCGGGGACACTGAAGCTTTCTTT CASSLRTGDTEAFF - - TRBJ1-1 TRBV18
TGTGCCAGCACCGGACTAGCGGGGGGGCTAGGTGATACGCAGTATTTT CASTGLAGGLGDTQYF - TRBD2 TRBJ2-3 TRBV2
TGTGCCAGCAGCGTCGGCCCGGGGGTGGGGCAGCCCCAGCATTTT CASSVGPGVGQPQHF - - TRBJ1-5 TRBV28
TGTGCCAGCAGCTTTCAGGGCTCTGGGGCCAACGTCCTGACTTTC CASSFQGSGANVLTF few - TRBJ2-6 TRBV7-3
TGTGCCAGCAGCAGGGTTCGAACTGAAGCTTTCTTT CASSRVRTEAFF - - TRBJ1-1 TRBV6-6
TGCGCCAGCAGTCCCAGGGGCGACTGGTCTGGGGCCAACGTCCTGACTTTC CASSPRGDWSGANVLTF - - TRBJ2-6 TRBV5-1
TGCGCCAGCGGTCTTGACAGTCCTAACTATGGCTACACCTTC CASGLDSPNYGYTF - - TRBJ1-2 TRBV5-1
TGTGCCAGCAAGGGAGGGGCTAACTATGGCTACACCTTC CASKGGANYGYTF - - TRBJ1-2 TRBV28
TGTGCCAGCAGCGCTCGGACAGTCGCGAACACCGGGGAGCTGTTTTTT CASSARTVANTGELFF - - TRBJ2-2 TRBV9
TGTGCCAGCGGCTCCGGGATCTACGAGCAGTACTTC CASGSGIYEQYF - - TRBJ2-7 TRBV28
TGTGCCAGCAGTCTCGAGGGGGCGATGAACACTGAAGCTTTCTTT CASSLEGAMNTEAFF once TRBD1 TRBJ1-1 TRBV2
TGTGCCAGCAGCTCGGGACAGTCCTCTGGAAACACCATATATTTT CASSSGQSSGNTIYF - TRBD1 TRBJ1-3 TRBV9
TGTGCCAGCAGTGACGGTAGCCAAGAGACCCAGTACTTC CASSDGSQETQYF - - TRBJ2-5 TRBV6-1
TGTGCCAGCAGTAGGACAGGGGCCCCCGGGGAGACCCAGTACTTC CASSRTGAPGETQYF - TRBD1 TRBJ2-5 TRBV5-8
TGTGCCAGCAGCTCCCGGCGACAGGGGCTGCTCTATGGCTACACCTTC CASSSRRQGLLYGYTF - TRBD1 TRBJ1-2 TRBV7-2
TGTGCCAGCAGTAACCCACAGGGGATGTCCAATGAGCAGTTCTTC CASSNPQGMSNEQFF - TRBD1 TRBJ2-1 TRBV6-6
TGTGCCAGCAGTTTATTAGTTGGAGCGATTCACGAGCAGTACTTC CASSLLVGAIHEQYF - - TRBJ2-7 TRBV28
TGTGCCAGCAGTCCTGCCAGGCAATATGTAGATACGCAGTATTTT CASSPARQYVDTQYF - - TRBJ2-3 TRBV7-8
TGTGCCAGTAGTATCGGACCTGGTGGGGGGGCCTACGAGCAGTACTTC CASSIGPGGGAYEQYF - TRBD2 TRBJ2-7 TRBV19
TGTGCCAGCAGTCAGCTAGCGGGAGAAGGGACAGATACGCAGTATTTT CASSQLAGEGTDTQYF few TRBD2 TRBJ2-3 TRBV6-4
TGTGCCAGCAGCAATAGCGGGGAAAACACAGATACGCAGTATTTT CASSNSGENTDTQYF - TRBD2 TRBJ2-3 TRBV13
TGTGCCAGCAGTCCGGGACAGGGAAGAGGTTGGCAGCCCCAGCATTTT CASSPGQGRGWQPQHF - TRBD1 TRBJ1-5 TRBV27
TGTGCCAGCAGCGTACGACAGGGTTCTGGGGCCAACGTCCTGACTTTC CASSVRQGSGANVLTF few TRBD1 TRBJ2-6 TRBV5-5